This T cell receptor (beta chain) was profiled in a study of cytomegalovirus exposure and HLA in healthy donors (TCRdb year 2017). Notes on the research overall: According to an earlier analysis of 550 to 700 of the donors, about 180 million T cells yielded 100 million or so unique TCR beta sequences and approximately 300 Gb of sequence data. An early release covering more than 500 HLA-typed donors comprised 300 to 350 gigabases of sequencing data and approximately 80 million unique TCR sequences. Among the roughly 400 genotyped donors, about 83% belonged to the genetic ancestry cluster associated with self-reported Caucasian donors. The aim of the study was to test whether cataloging public T cell receptors could identify signatures of past pathogen exposure. The study profiled the T cell repertoires of 500 to 800 subjects by immunosequencing and related them to cytomegalovirus serostatus. A separate validation cohort of 100 to 150 different subjects was used in addition to the approximately 670-subject first cohort. To predict cytomegalovirus infection status, the study brought together high-throughput TCR immunosequencing, statistical association of individual TCRs with disease status, and machine learning. A later analysis re-examined previously published TCR beta repertoires from 600 to 700 donors and added high-resolution HLA genotyping to investigate patterns of TCR occurrence. Rather than using new phenotypic data, the later analysis identified candidate immune exposures from TCR beta sequences and from how often those sequences occurred across donors. In an earlier analysis of roughly 580 of the donors, high-throughput TCR beta sequencing was used to judge whether each TCR beta V gene segment behaved as functional or pseudogenic. Donor age, sex, ethnicity and CMV serostatus were collected together with the repertoire data. Genome-wide SNP genotypes for about 55% of the 666 donors were used in a later genetic analysis, which treated that subset as a discovery cohort. Every repertoire in the discovery cohort had been generated on one and the same sequencing platform. HLA typing included class I and class II loci at four-digit resolution. The number of donors typed differed by locus, with about 629-630 for A, B, C, DRB1 and DQB1, around 500 for DQA1, some 570 for DPA1, and under 490 for DPB1. About 5 DR-DQ haplotypes were handled as single units for association and clustering, since linkage in the cohort was strong. Among under 450 genotyped donors of the cohort, an average of approximately 250,000 unique TCR beta nucleotide sequences were sequenced per donor, 15% to 20% of them non-productive. The paper as a whole reports these results and caveats: Across donors, most TCR sequences were observed very rarely, whereas some public TCRs were present in many individuals. An earlier analysis of around 500 of the donors showed that most TCR beta V segments appeared in productive rearrangements either about 90% or about 30% of the time, which broadly matched IMGT annotations. In vitro tests confirmed that a few of the cytomegalovirus-associated TCR beta chains recognize cytomegalovirus antigens. Immune exposure information for the cohort was limited to CMV serostatus. In a later analysis, most CMV-associated TCR beta chains were found to appear HLA-restricted, with HLA associations seemingly driven largely by CMV exposure. In a later analysis, the rate of TCR association differed among HLA loci, with DRB1 alleles having the most associated TCRs and HLA-C alleles having the fewest. Because the 87-base-pair reads could not distinguish some IMGT-functional V segments, including TRBV6-2 and TRBV6-3, those segments were excluded. An association between a missense DCLRE1C variant and V-gene and J-gene trimming of TCR beta chains was found in a later genetic analysis and replicated in an independent cohort. A later genetic analysis reported fewer N-insertions in productive TCRs among donors in an Asian-associated ancestry cluster than the roughly 650-donor mean. The cohort was sequenced for TCR beta chains only, and without alpha or paired-chain data the features that could be detected were limited. A further reported finding was that TCR beta sequences accurately predicted the HLA-A and HLA-B alleles for most subjects in the first cohort. A cluster of highly shared sequence variants was judged likely to be a technical artifact of the sequencing pipeline. The classifier was reported to diagnose cytomegalovirus status with high specificity and sensitivity in both the original and validation cohorts. Because counts were too low, roughly 16 rarely observed V segments, including chromosome 9 orphons, were left out of the earlier analysis of approximately 500 of the donors. A later analysis found that HLA-associated TCR beta chains were more clonally expanded and had lower generation probabilities than equally common non-associated chains. Correlated functional status among segregating V segments might reflect linkage disequilibrium, but an unknown experimental factor could not be ruled out. Because some donors lacked HLA typing at each locus, the association tests relied only on the typed subset. Specific HLA alleles were associated with 18,000 or so TCR beta sequences at a false discovery rate of 0.05 in a later analysis. Assigning TCR associations to individual alleles was difficult when HLA alleles, especially DR and DQ, strongly co-occurred. In the study, around 150 TCR beta chains were listed as associated with cytomegalovirus. Sequencing depth was assumed to be roughly uniform across donors in the presence/absence analyses, though that assumption may not hold. According to a later analysis, parvovirus B19, influenza, CMV and Epstein-Barr virus appeared linked to several top co-occurrence clusters. According to the authors, the approach could potentially be generalized to other disease states and immunological phenotypes.

A remark on this clone: Which antigen it targets is not known. No qualities accompany the bases; no much larger clone lies one base away.

Receptor libraries were prepared by the immunoSEQ multiplex PCR assay. For the multiplex PCR, a mixture combining 60 forward primers for TCR Vbeta segments and 13 reverse primers for TCR Jbeta segments was used. The CDR3 region of rearranged TCR beta genes was amplified from genomic DNA by a multiplex PCR assay. On the Illumina HiSeq System, the amplified TCR beta libraries were sequenced as 87-base-pair reads. The study's own analysis went as follows. Across the 640 or so repertoires, a later analysis counted approximately 75 million unique TCR beta chains, about 10 million of which were shared by at least two donors. Raw reads were error-corrected and collapsed into unique sequences with a nearest-neighbor algorithm that merged closely related sequences to remove PCR and sequencing errors. CDR3 sequences were aligned to IMGT reference sequences to assign V, D and J gene segments. Each retained sequence needed at least a six-nucleotide match to both a V gene segment and a J gene segment. A rearrangement counted as productive if the CDR3 had no stop codons and remained in frame with V and J, and every other rearrangement counted as non-productive. Following IMGT convention, CDR3 was defined as the stretch from the second conserved V-encoded cysteine up to the conserved J-encoded phenylalanine. The earlier analysis of about 570 of the donors excluded any sequence lacking an unambiguous match to a single V gene segment. In an earlier analysis of around 590 of the donors, a V segment was called functional when productive rearrangements were above 56.7%, and segregating when the standard deviation between donors exceeded 5%. A statistical classification framework was built to diagnose cytomegalovirus status from the catalog of TCR beta chain sequences. In a later analysis, TCR nucleotide sequences were compared against IMGT/GENE-DB human TR gene sequences so that V and J genes could be assigned. Using the TCRdist pipeline, a later analysis assigned CDR3 sequences along with most-parsimonious VDJ recombination scenarios. A later analysis defined each TCR beta chain by its CDR3 amino acid sequence plus V-gene family, and excluded reads lacking a unique V-gene family. As a way to deal with suspected cross-contamination and a sequencing artifact, a later analysis dropped approximately 590 nucleotide sequences that were highly shared and had low generation probability. In a later analysis, a clonal expansion index was calculated for each public chain from normalized within-repertoire ranks of inferred template counts. In a later analysis, generation probabilities were computed with a VDJ recombination model fitted to out-of-frame rearrangements, and the resulting probabilities were checked against IGoR. Hypergeometric tests were used in a later analysis to score TCR-TCR, TCR-HLA and TCR-CMV co-occurrence, with a repertoire-size bias correction applied to the TCR pairs. False discovery rates were estimated in a later analysis by permuting HLA or CMV assignments 20 times. In a later analysis, co-occurring TCRs were grouped using DBSCAN, with TCRdist sequence similarity added in when clustering inside HLA-allele-positive subsets. Co-occurrence clustering excluded repertoires with fewer than 30,000 or more than 120,000 public chains, plus five with anomalous nucleotide sharing. The table was pulled from immuneACCESS by TCRdb, which kept in-frame rearrangements only. Such tables lose some clones; where checked, under half of the loss comes from unresolved V genes, and the rest has no known cause. That table furnishes V, J and clone size, whereas the DNA furnished D and trimming. The sample yields approximately 80,000 clones; more than 70% were counted once. The ten largest clones take up about 4.2% of the sample.

The CDR3 starts with the cysteine, ends with the phenylalanine, and has 15 residues. The only DNA kept is the CDR3, 45 bases in frame from the first base. For CDR1 and CDR2, the germline V gene lists SGHAT and FQNNGV. Trimming at the junction amounts to 1 base on V and 4 bases on J, and the germline ends lie 13 bases apart. The cohort comprised under 700 healthy bone marrow donors. Cohort members were all nominally healthy when sampled, although unrecorded immune exposures were likely present. The donor tested CMV seronegative and was one of the 352 seronegative cohort members. Every donor gave a peripheral blood sample, and the peripheral blood mononuclear cells from that sample were used for TCR beta sequencing. Genomic DNA extraction from the blood cell samples was performed with the Qiagen DNeasy Blood Extraction Kit.

The TCR originated in a man aged 60 to 75 in good health and CMV-seronegative. Specimen: PBMCs. The chain joins TRBV11-2 to TRBJ2-5, and perhaps TRBD1 as D gene, on 7 matching bases. The DNA reads TGTGCCAGCAGCTTAGCGGTTCAGGGGGGAGAGACCCAGTACTTC. It translates as CASSLAVQGGETQYF.